The 13 T cell receptor beta chains below were found in one sample sequenced in a study of cytomegalovirus exposure and HLA in healthy donors. This PCR relied on a set of 60 Vbeta primers and 13 Jbeta primers. Repertoires were generated with immunoSEQ multiplex PCR, while TCRdb's copy carries only in-frame clones and drops some. The sample lists about 140,000 clones; 70% were seen once. Sequenced input: PBMCs. The receptor source for this set is a woman aged 25 to 39 in good health and CMV-seronegative.

The J gene is TRBJ2-1, the V gene TRBV4-1; 7 bases are a match to TRBD2. The CDR3 is made up of 15 amino acids. Germline lookup yields CDR1 MGHRA and CDR2 YSYEKL. After removal of 4 bases from V and 3 bases from J, the junction contained 6 bases not matched to a gene. In nucleotides, the CDR3 is TGCGCCAGCAGCCCGACTAGCCTCAGCTACAATGAGCAGTTCTTC. This codes for CASSPTSLSYNEQFF.

This clone was counted only a few times. An end of the junction does not agree with germline; a read error may underlie this. The chain combines TRBV4-1 with TRBJ2-2, with 9 bases lining up with TRBD2. The germline V gene has CDR1 MGHRA and CDR2 YSYEKL. The CDR3 contains 16 residues. The CDR3, as DNA: TGTGCCAGCAGCGGCGGGAGGGCCGAGAACACCGGGGAGCTGTTTTTT. Translation: CASSGGRAENTGELFF.

J is TRBJ1-6 and V is TRBV6-5; 8 nucleotides align to TRBD1. The junction had 6 bases not matched to a gene; V was cut back by 6 bases and J by 5 bases. Germline CDR1 is MNHEY and CDR2 is SVGAGI. This CDR3 spans 15 amino acids. The CDR3 is CASSRDRGDNSPLHF. In nucleotides, the CDR3 is TGTGCCAGCAGCCGTGACAGGGGCGATAATTCACCCCTCCACTTT.

The gene calls are TRBV6-5 and TRBJ1-5; 8 positions match TRBD1. V gave up 5 bases and J gave up 6 bases; unmatched junction bases: 9. The germline V gene has CDR1 MNHEY and CDR2 SVGAGI. The CDR3 runs to 15 residues. CDR3 coding DNA: TGTGCCAGCAGTGTCTCCTACAGGGGGGGTCAGCCCCAGCATTTT. Translation gives CASSVSYRGGQPQHF.

The genes are TRBV5-1 and TRBJ2-7; 8 bases line up with TRBD1. There are 14 residues in the CDR3. The J segment lost 2 bases and the V segment lost 4 bases, leaving 5 bases of the junction unmatched. Germline V gives CDR1 SGHRS, CDR2 YFSETQ. CDR3 in amino acids: CASSGMTGAYEQYF. The CDR3 nucleotides are TGCGCCAGCAGCGGGATGACAGGGGCCTACGAGCAGTACTTC.

The CDR3 DNA follows: TGCGCCAGCAGCTTGCCTCCTGAGGCAGGCTACACCTTC. Its protein is CASSLPPEAGYTF. This rearrangement joins TRBV5-1 to TRBJ1-2; D unresolved. CDR3 length: 13 residues. Germline V gene data show CDR1 as SGHRS and CDR2 as YFSETQ. V was shortened by 1 base and J by 8 bases, with 12 bases between the two germline ends.

The rearrangement uses TRBV5-1 and TRBJ2-6, with 8 bases fitting TRBD1. This CDR3 comprises 17 residues. Germline CDR1 reads SGHRS; CDR2 reads YFSETQ. V trimming: 2 bases; J trimming: 0 bases; junction bases outside the gene matches: 4. CDR3 protein: CASSLGQGNSGANVLTF. The CDR3 nucleotides are TGCGCCAGCAGCTTAGGACAGGGCAACTCTGGGGCCAACGTCCTGACTTTC.

The chain recombines TRBV19 with TRBJ2-5; TRBD1 matches at 7 bases. The J call could be wrong; TRBJ2-7 is a better fit for the DNA end. Per germline, CDR1 LNHDA and CDR2 SQIVND (reference sequence). The length of the CDR3 is 15 residues. The CDR3 nucleotides are TGTGCCAGTAGTCTAAACCGGGACAGTTTATACGAGCAGTACTTC. Translated, it gives CASSLNRDSLYEQYF.

The rearrangement joins TRBV19 to TRBJ2-1; 9 bases agree with TRBD2. The V gene's germline CDR1 is LNHDA and CDR2 SQIVND (reference sequence). Trimming removed 7 bases from V and 8 bases from J; junction bases left unmatched: 9. The CDR3 length is 14 residues. The CDR3 sequence: CASTGGGGEDEQFF. CDR3 nucleotides: TGTGCCAGTACTGGGGGCGGGGGGGAAGATGAGCAGTTCTTC.

CDR3: CAWRTGYSPLHF. CDR3 in DNA: TGTGCCTGGAGGACAGGGTATTCACCCCTCCACTTT. This chain connects TRBV30 to TRBJ1-6, with 7 bases that match TRBD1. The CDR3 has 12 residues. The germline V gene has CDR1 GTSNPN and CDR2 SVGIG (reference sequence). The J segment lost 8 bases and the V segment lost 3 bases, leaving 1 base of the junction unmatched.

In this sample, this clone turned up a few times. The chain has TRBV9 and TRBJ1-4; D may be TRBD1 (5 bases). The V end was cut by 2 bases, the J end by 7 bases, with 12 bases between. The CDR3 sequence is 14 residues long. Germline V gene lookup returns CDR1 SGDLS and CDR2 YYNGEE. Here the CDR3 reads CASSVGGYGEKLFF. The CDR3 nucleotides are TGTGCCAGCAGCGTCGGGGGGTACGGTGAAAAACTGTTTTTT.

The J gene is TRBJ2-5, the V gene TRBV19, with a weak D call TRBD2 (5 bases). The CDR3 has 13 amino acids. The germline V gene encodes CDR1 LNHDA and CDR2 SQIVND (reference sequence). Trimming stripped 3 bases from V and 1 base from J, with 6 bases between. The CDR3 region is CASSMRAQETQYF. The CDR3 region has the DNA TGTGCCAGTAGTATGCGGGCCCAAGAGACCCAGTACTTC.

This clone was observed a few times. The chain is built from TRBV27 and TRBJ2-7; 7 bases match TRBD2. CDR1 and CDR2 (germline): MNHEY, SMNVEV (reference sequence). Trimming at V came to 8 bases and at J to 6 bases, leaving 13 bases not matched to a gene. This CDR3 has 14 amino acids. The CDR3 nucleotides read TGTGCCAGCCCCCGGACTAGGAATAAGTCCGAGCAGTACTTC. Protein: CASPRTRNKSEQYF.